The 18 T cell receptor beta chains given below trace back to one sample, sequenced in a study of shared clonotypes between healthy human individuals. The protocol was immunoSEQ multiplex PCR, while the TCRdb copy is restricted to in-frame clones and leaves out a portion. This sample carries roughly 2.5 million clones, about 92% of them seen once, and the ten largest clones take over 0.12%. Sequencing was performed on naive CD4+ T cells sorted from blood. Subset here: CD45RA+ positively selected. These receptor sequences come from a man between 18 and 35 years old in good health.

The CDR3 nucleotides are TGTGCCAGCAGCTCTTTCACTAGCGGGAGGGGAAATACGCAGTATTTT. Translation gives CASSSFTSGRGNTQYF. The rearrangement links TRBV5-4 to TRBJ2-3, with 13 bases aligning to TRBD2. Germline CDR1 is SGHNT and CDR2 is YYREEE (reference sequence). The V and J ends lost 3 bases and 7 bases, in that order; junction bases with no gene match: 8. CDR3 length: 16 amino acids.

The chain carries TRBV27 and TRBJ2-7; weak D call: TRBD2 (5 bases). CDR1 and CDR2 from the germline V gene are MNHEY and SMNVEV (reference sequence). V dropped 7 bases and J dropped 2 bases, with 12 bases sitting between them. CDR3 length: 13 residues. In DNA, the CDR3 is TGTGCCAGCAAAAGGACGGGGACCTACGAGCAGTACTTC. Amino acids: CASKRTGTYEQYF.

The chain links TRBV30 to TRBJ1-3, with no clear D. CDR1 GTSNPN and CDR2 SVGIG come from the germline V gene (reference sequence). This CDR3 has 15 amino acids. The ends were cut back, 0 bases at V and 1 base at J, with 10 bases in the middle. The CDR3 coding sequence is TGTGCCTGGAGTGTGCAGAGGGCTTCTGGAAACACCATATATTTT. Its translation: CAWSVQRASGNTIYF.

This chain connects TRBV25-1 to TRBJ2-5; D is possibly TRBD2 (7 bases). Trimming left V 6 bases short and J 4 bases short, with 21 bases between. The CDR3 runs to 16 residues. The germline CDR1 and CDR2 sequences are MGHDK and SYGVNS. CDR3: CASSRGGRGEGETQYF. The CDR3 coding sequence is TGTGCCAGCAGCCGGGGTGGTAGGGGGGAGGGAGAGACCCAGTACTTC.

This clone was observed once. The rearrangement links TRBV13 to TRBJ2-5; D tentatively fits TRBD1 or TRBD2 (5 bases each). The CDR3 extends over 16 amino acids. With 4 bases removed from V and 1 base from J, the gap between germline ends came to 16 bases. The germline V gene has CDR1 PRHDT and CDR2 FYEKMQ (reference sequence). CDR3 protein: CASSSKGREFQETQYF. The CDR3 bases are TGTGCCAGCAGCTCCAAGGGACGGGAATTCCAAGAGACCCAGTACTTC.

DNA of the CDR3: TGTGCCAGCAGCCCGGGACTAGCGAGAAATGAGCAGTTCTTC. It encodes CASSPGLARNEQFF. The genes are TRBV7-2 and TRBJ2-1; 10 nucleotides align to TRBD2. V lost 5 bases and J lost 7; bases outside the gene matches: 5. The CDR3 totals 14 residues. Germline CDR1 reads SGHTA; CDR2 reads FQGNSA.

V gene TRBV27 combines with J gene TRBJ1-5; 9 bases map to TRBD1. The CDR3 contains 17 residues. The germline V gene has CDR1 MNHEY and CDR2 SMNVEV (reference sequence). After removal of 6 bases from V and 0 bases from J, the junction contained 9 bases not matched to a gene. This CDR3 is CASRKDRGTYSNQPQHF. For the CDR3, the DNA is TGTGCCAGCAGAAAAGACAGGGGGACGTATAGCAATCAGCCCCAGCATTTT.

This chain uses TRBV5-8 with TRBJ2-1; 10 bases match TRBD2. V shed 4 bases and J 10 bases; nucleotides not matched to a gene: 11. Germline CDR1 is SGHTS and CDR2 is YDEGEE. The CDR3 extends over 15 amino acids. The CDR3 nucleotides are TGTGCCAGCAGCCAAAGCGGGGGGGCCATTCGGGAGCAGTTCTTC. Protein: CASSQSGGAIREQFF. The complete variable domain, with remaining parts taken from reference TRBV5-8 and TRBJ2-1, reads EAGVTQSPTHLIKTRGQQATLRCSPISGHTSVYWYQQALGLGLQFLLWYDEGEERNRGNFPPRFSGRQFPNYSSELNVNALELEDSALYLCASSQSGGAIREQFFGPGTRLTVL.

The chain links TRBV29-1 to TRBJ1-5; D call uncertain. With 4 bases removed from V and 0 bases from J, the gap between germline ends came to 4 bases. The CDR3 length is 12 residues. In germline, CDR1 is SQVTM, CDR2 ANQGSEA. CDR3 bases: TGCAGCGTTGGGAATAGCAATCAGCCCCAGCATTTT. It is translated as CSVGNSNQPQHF.

The rearrangement uses TRBV7-2 and TRBJ1-6, with D hard to call. The CDR3 is made up of 13 amino acids. Germline V gives CDR1 SGHTA, CDR2 FQGNSA. V was cut by 2 bases and J by 10 bases, with 9 bases left in between. The CDR3 coding sequence is TGTGCCAGCAGCTTACGGTCCGAGTCACCCCTCCACTTT. It is translated as CASSLRSESPLHF.

CDR3 bases: TGTGCCACCGGCCCATCCGTGCCCAATGAAAAACTGTTTTTT. It translates to CATGPSVPNEKLFF. The chain joins TRBV15 to TRBJ1-4; D is ambiguous. CDR3 length: 14 amino acids. CDR1 and CDR2 from the germline V gene are LNHNV and YYDKDF (reference sequence). V lost 8 bases and J lost 5, with 15 bases in between.

The chain combines TRBV2 with TRBJ2-7, with D perhaps TRBD2 (6 bases). V was clipped by 4 bases and J by 3 bases, with 13 bases between them. CDR1 SNHLY and CDR2 FYNNEI come from the germline V gene. The CDR3 has 14 residues. CDR3 nucleotide sequence: TGTGCCAGCAGTGCAGGGCGGGAATACTACGAGCAGTACTTC. Protein: CASSAGREYYEQYF.

With regard to this clone: Other nucleotide sequences from this sample produce the same CDR3. The rearrangement joins TRBV5-1 to TRBJ1-2; a weak D match, TRBD1 (5 bases). This CDR3 comprises 14 residues. Trimming pared 0 bases from V and 4 bases from J, leaving 10 bases between. Germline assignment: CDR1 SGHRS and CDR2 YFSETQ. As DNA, the CDR3 is TGCGCCAGCAGCTTGGCGGGGGAGGCCTATGGCTACACCTTC. It is translated as CASSLAGEAYGYTF.

The chain combines TRBV28 with TRBJ1-2, with no clear D. Germline lookup yields CDR1 MDHEN and CDR2 SYDVKM. The CDR3 totals 16 residues. Trimming took off 2 bases at V and 2 bases at J, with 15 bases between the two ends. This chain's CDR3 is CASSLRLRVSNYGYTF. CDR3 bases: TGTGCCAGCAGTTTACGGCTTCGGGTTTCAAACTATGGCTACACCTTC.

The chain recombines TRBV10-3 with TRBJ2-3; TRBD1 matches 9 bases. The germline V gene has CDR1 ENHRY and CDR2 SYGVKD. The J segment lost 4 bases and the V segment lost 6 bases, leaving 5 bases of the junction unmatched. The length of the CDR3 is 14 residues. CDR3 region: CAIRTTGGADTQYF. DNA for the CDR3: TGTGCCATCAGGACGACAGGGGGGGCAGATACGCAGTATTTT.

This chain joins TRBV7-2 and TRBJ1-6, with a possible D match to TRBD1 (5 bases). V shed 5 bases and J shed 7 bases, with 12 bases lying between them. The CDR3 totals 14 residues. Per the germline V gene, CDR1 is SGHTA and CDR2 is FQGNSA. The CDR3 here is CASSLWGVNSPLHF. In DNA form, the CDR3 reads TGTGCCAGCAGCCTCTGGGGGGTGAATTCACCCCTCCACTTT.

J is TRBJ2-2 and V is TRBV5-6, with 10 bases matching TRBD1. J gave up 7 bases and V 4 bases, and 4 bases lay outside the gene matches. This CDR3 has 14 amino acids. Germline V gene data show CDR1 as SGHDT and CDR2 as YYEEEE. This CDR3 is CASSPGQGVGELFF. As DNA, the CDR3 is TGTGCCAGCAGCCCCGGACAGGGGGTCGGGGAGCTGTTTTTT.

V is TRBV5-8 and J is TRBJ1-4, with 7 bases identical to TRBD1. Per the germline V gene, CDR1 is SGHTS and CDR2 is YDEGEE. This CDR3 comprises 15 residues. The junction had 4 bases not matched to a gene; V was cut back by 5 bases and J by 0 bases. The chain's CDR3 is CASRSTGATNEKLFF. CDR3 bases: TGTGCCAGCAGGTCTACAGGGGCAACTAATGAAAAACTGTTTTTT.